The 32 T cell receptor beta chains given below trace back to one sample, sequenced in a study of blood T cell repertoires in COVID-19. Sequenced by immunoSEQ multiplex PCR; TCRdb stores in-frame clones only, minus some. The sample has roughly 230,000 clones; 80% to 90% are singletons. Sequencing input: peripheral blood. The receptor source for this set is a man aged 40-55 years with acute or convalescent COVID-19.

This clone was picked up one time. J is TRBJ1-4 and V is TRBV7-9, with D possibly being TRBD1 (6 bases). CDR3 length equals 18 residues. Trimming pared 7 bases from V and 6 bases from J, leaving 27 bases between. Germline CDR1 and CDR2: SEHNR and FQNEAQ (reference sequence). The CDR3 here is CASNLSLTTGIGYEKLFF. For the CDR3, the DNA is TGTGCCAGCAACCTTTCCCTTACAACAGGGATAGGCTATGAAAAACTGTTTTTT.

This rearrangement joins TRBV2 to TRBJ1-1; D is perhaps TRBD1 (6 bases). The V end lost 4 bases, the J end lost 1 base, and 10 bases lay between the germline ends. This CDR3 is 14 amino acids long. CDR1 and CDR2 (germline): SNHLY, FYNNEI. The CDR3: CASSGAQGNTEAFF. CDR3 nucleotides: TGTGCCAGCAGTGGGGCACAGGGGAACACTGAAGCTTTCTTT.

The chain carries TRBV6-5 and TRBJ2-3; 8 nucleotides match TRBD2. The CDR3 has 15 amino acids. In germline, CDR1 is MNHEY, CDR2 SVGAGI. Unmatched junction bases numbered 9, after V lost 5 bases and J lost 5 bases. The CDR3: CASSPRLARKDTQYF. The CDR3 region has the DNA TGTGCCAGCAGTCCCCGACTAGCGAGGAAAGATACGCAGTATTTT.

This clone came up once. The rearrangement uses TRBV25-1 and TRBJ1-2; TRBD1 matches at 7 bases. The CDR3 is 16 residues long. Germline CDR1 and CDR2: MGHDK and SYGVNS. The V gene end was trimmed by 5 bases and the J gene end by 7 bases; junction bases not matched to a gene: 16. The DNA of the CDR3 is TGTGCCAGCAGTCCCTGGACAGGCGAATCCCTAAGTGGCTACACCTTC. Its translation: CASSPWTGESLSGYTF.

The chain uses TRBV4-2 and TRBJ2-7; the D gene is possibly TRBD2 (5 bases). Trimming pared 4 bases from V and 0 bases from J, leaving 10 bases between. The CDR3 length is 14 residues. CDR1 is LGHNA, CDR2 YNFKEQ, per germline. The CDR3 nucleotides are TGTGCCAGCAGCCCGGGGATAAGCTCCTACGAGCAGTACTTC. Its protein product is CASSPGISSYEQYF.

The chain uses TRBV7-9 and TRBJ2-6; tentatively, D is TRBD2 (5 bases). Germline V gives CDR1 SEHNR, CDR2 FQNEAQ (reference sequence). The CDR3 has 17 amino acids. Trimming cost V 3 bases and J 4 bases, with 16 bases left between them. CDR3 sequence reads: CASSLLPVRVGANVLTF. In nucleotides, the CDR3 is TGTGCCAGCAGCTTGCTACCCGTGAGGGTCGGGGCCAACGTCCTGACTTTC.

The V call is TRBV5-4, the J call TRBJ1-3; possibly TRBD1 for D (5 bases). Trimming stripped 5 bases from V and 0 bases from J, with 12 bases between. CDR3 length: 15 residues. Germline values: CDR1 SGHNT, CDR2 YYREEE (reference sequence). For the CDR3, the DNA is TGTGCCAGCAGGGGGGGAGGGGCCTCTGGAAACACCATATATTTT. Residues: CASRGGGASGNTIYF.

This clone was observed a handful of times. CDR3 nucleotides: TGTGCCACCAGCAGAGCAGGGGGTTGGACCGGGGAGCTGTTTTTT. Encoded protein: CATSRAGGWTGELFF. The chain combines TRBV15 with TRBJ2-2, with 7 bases that match TRBD1. The CDR3 is 15 amino acids. With 1 base clipped from V and 5 bases from J, the junction kept 4 bases outside the gene matches. Germline V gene data show CDR1 as LNHNV and CDR2 as YYDKDF (reference sequence).

This clone came up once. The chain employs TRBV19 and TRBJ1-2; the match to TRBD1 covers 7 bases. Germline loops: CDR1 LNHDA, CDR2 SQIVND (reference sequence). The CDR3 has 15 amino acids. The trim removed 5 bases at V and 5 bases at J, leaving 11 bases unmatched. DNA of the CDR3: TGTGCCAGTAGTTTCACAGGGGTAGTTCGTTATGGCTACACCTTC. Its protein product is CASSFTGVVRYGYTF.

This clone has just a few counts. The sample holds other DNA sequences that translate to the same CDR3. The rearrangement links TRBV28 to TRBJ1-5; D unclear. V was shortened by 3 bases and J by 4 bases, with 10 bases between the two germline ends. This CDR3 contains 14 residues. Germline assignment: CDR1 MDHEN and CDR2 SYDVKM. The CDR3 loop reads CASSFGTGNQPQHF. The CDR3 DNA reads TGTGCCAGCAGTTTCGGTACGGGTAATCAGCCCCAGCATTTT.

The V call is TRBV15, the J call TRBJ1-2; D unclear. The length of the CDR3 is 15 residues. Trimming took off 5 bases at V and 3 bases at J, with 16 bases between the two ends. Germline loops: CDR1 LNHNV, CDR2 YYDKDF (reference sequence). The CDR3 nucleotides read TGTGCCACCAGCTCGGAAGGCAGGTTCGACTATGGCTACACCTTC. Translating it yields CATSSEGRFDYGYTF.

The V and J genes are TRBV3-1 (or the pseudogene TRBV3-2) and TRBJ1-2; possible D gene TRBD1, 5 bases. The germline gives CDR1 LGHDT, CDR2 YNNKEL (reference sequence). CDR3 length: 15 residues. Trimming took 0 bases from V and 1 from J, leaving 9 bases between them. CDR3 in DNA: TGTGCCAGCAGCCAAGATCTAGGGGTTAACTATGGCTACACCTTC. This encodes CASSQDLGVNYGYTF.

DNA for the CDR3: TGCAGTGCTAGACAGACCTACGAGCAGTACTTC. This translates into CSARQTYEQYF. J is TRBJ2-7 and V is TRBV20-1; D gene ambiguous. This CDR3 spans 11 amino acids. Germline lookup yields CDR1 DFQATT and CDR2 SNEGSKA (reference sequence). Trimming took off 2 bases at V and 2 bases at J, with 4 bases between the two ends.

This sequence joins TRBV5-1 and TRBJ1-2; TRBD1 might be the D (5 bases). The CDR3 sequence is 13 residues long. Trimming removed 4 bases from V and 5 bases from J, with 12 bases in between. Germline V gives CDR1 SGHRS, CDR2 YFSETQ. CDR3 sequence reads: CASSRDGGYGYTF. CDR3 nucleotide sequence: TGCGCCAGCAGCCGAGACGGGGGATATGGCTACACCTTC.

The gene calls are TRBV30 and TRBJ1-6; a weak D match, TRBD1 (5 bases). CDR3 size: 13 residues. CDR1 is GTSNPN, CDR2 SVGIG, per germline (reference sequence). Trimming took 2 bases from V and 9 from J, leaving 11 bases between them. The DNA for the CDR3 is TGTGCCTGGAGTTCAGGGATAGGTTCACCCCTCCACTTT. Translating it yields CAWSSGIGSPLHF.

This clone has a single count. V is TRBV2 and J is TRBJ2-5, with D possibly matching TRBD2 (7 bases). CDR3 length: 14 residues. Between the trimmed V and J ends, which lost 5 bases and 6 bases, there was a span of 16 bases. CDR1 is SNHLY and CDR2 is FYNNEI in the germline V gene. This chain's CDR3 is CASSLLADRQTQYF. CDR3 nucleotides: TGTGCCAGCAGTCTTCTAGCGGACAGACAGACCCAGTACTTC.

The genes are TRBV2 and TRBJ1-5; TRBD1 matches 7 bases. This CDR3 region has 16 residues. The V gene's germline CDR1 is SNHLY and CDR2 FYNNEI. V dropped 5 bases and J dropped 0; count of bases not matched to a gene: 7. The CDR3 protein is CASSSRQGSSNQPQHF. The CDR3 DNA reads as TGTGCCAGCAGTAGTAGACAGGGAAGTAGCAATCAGCCCCAGCATTTT.

The chain carries TRBV5-1 and TRBJ2-3; TRBD1 aligns across 9 bases. CDR1 and CDR2 from the germline V gene are SGHRS and YFSETQ. CDR3 length: 16 residues. J was trimmed by 0 bases and V by 5 bases; bases with no gene match: 7. CDR3 in amino acids: CASSQVGTGSTDTQYF. The DNA of the CDR3 is TGCGCCAGCAGTCAAGTGGGGACAGGGAGCACAGATACGCAGTATTTT.

This chain joins TRBV28 and TRBJ2-5; 10 bases line up with TRBD1. This CDR3 contains 15 residues. V was clipped by 3 bases and J by 2 bases; unmatched bases: 3. Germline CDR1 and CDR2: MDHEN and SYDVKM. This chain's CDR3 is CASSFGTGVQETQYF. The CDR3 DNA follows: TGTGCCAGCAGTTTTGGGACAGGGGTTCAAGAGACCCAGTACTTC.

Regarding this clone: A junction end diverges from the germline sequence, so it may reflect a read error. The chain couples TRBV7-2 to TRBJ2-3, with 10 bases identical to TRBD2. The CDR3 runs 16 residues. Germline values: CDR1 SGHTA, CDR2 FQGNSA. The CDR3: CASSSRGMGSGGFEDF. DNA for the CDR3: TGTGCCAGCAGCTCCCGGGGAATGGGTAGCGGGGGGTTTGAGGATTTT.

CDR3 loop: CASSEWRSAPGNTIYF. The CDR3 DNA reads as TGTGCCAGCAGTGAATGGCGGTCGGCACCCGGAAACACCATATATTTT. The gene calls are TRBV2 and TRBJ1-3; D is unresolved. The V and J ends lost 2 bases and 4 bases respectively, with 15 bases between them. CDR3 length: 16 residues. Looked up from germline, CDR1 is SNHLY and CDR2 is FYNNEI.

The chain combines TRBV7-2 with TRBJ1-2; a weak D match, TRBD1 (5 bases). V lost 1 base and J 3 bases, leaving 6 bases between the germline ends. Germline values: CDR1 SGHTA, CDR2 FQGNSA. This CDR3 comprises 13 residues. CDR3 protein: CASSLGQHYGYTF. DNA of the CDR3: TGTGCCAGCAGCTTAGGACAGCACTATGGCTACACCTTC.

The rearrangement uses TRBV19 and TRBJ2-2; the D gene is possibly TRBD1 (6 bases). This CDR3 region has 15 residues. Germline CDR1 reads LNHDA; CDR2 reads SQIVND (reference sequence). V was pared by 5 bases and J by 3 bases, with 13 bases between. The CDR3 DNA reads TGTGCCAGTAGTTTTGGCAGGGGCCACACCGGGGAGCTGTTTTTT. It specifies CASSFGRGHTGELFF.

This clone appeared once. The chain joins TRBV6-5 to TRBJ1-1; D is possibly TRBD1 (5 bases). The CDR3 is made up of 15 amino acids. V was trimmed by 4 bases and J by 5 bases, leaving 17 bases between them. CDR1 is MNHEY, CDR2 SVGAGI, per germline. The CDR3 region is CASSSLSRGGTEAFF. The CDR3 nucleotides are TGTGCCAGCAGTTCCTTAAGTAGGGGTGGAACTGAAGCTTTCTTT.

The chain employs TRBV5-4 and TRBJ1-3; D unresolved. From germline, CDR1 is SGHNT and CDR2 YYREEE (reference sequence). V was pared by 0 bases and J by 0 bases, with 10 bases between. The CDR3 extends over 16 amino acids. CDR3 in amino acids: CASSLGLVSSGNTIYF. The CDR3, as DNA: TGTGCCAGCAGCTTGGGACTTGTGAGCTCTGGAAACACCATATATTTT.

This chain connects TRBV12-5 to TRBJ1-6; D may be TRBD1 (5 bases). Trimming cost V 0 bases and J 10 bases, with 13 bases left between them. The CDR3 runs to 15 residues. CDR1 is LGHNT, CDR2 FRNRAP, per germline. The CDR3 region is CASGLVLGRGSPLHF. The CDR3, as DNA: TGTGCTAGTGGTTTGGTACTGGGACGGGGGTCACCCCTCCACTTT.

This chain links TRBV5-1 with TRBJ2-7, with 10 nucleotides matching TRBD2. Germline-derived CDR1 and CDR2 are SGHRS and YFSETQ. This CDR3 has 14 amino acids. The V gene end was trimmed by 4 bases and the J gene end by 4 bases; junction bases not matched to a gene: 5. CDR3 nucleotides: TGCGCCAGCAGCGCAGGACTAGCGGTATACGAGCAGTACTTC. This gives the protein CASSAGLAVYEQYF. The complete variable domain, with remaining parts taken from reference TRBV5-1 and TRBJ2-7, reads KAGVTQTPRYLIKTRGQQVTLSCSPISGHRSVSWYQQTPGQGLQFLFEYFSETQRNKGNFPGRFSGRQFSNSRSEMNVSTLELGDSALYLCASSAGLAVYEQYFGPGTRLTVT.

This chain connects TRBV29-1 to TRBJ1-6; D may be TRBD1 (6 bases). CDR1 is SQVTM and CDR2 is ANQGSEA in the germline V gene. The CDR3 spans 13 residues. Between the trimmed V and J ends, which lost 6 bases and 13 bases, there was a span of 19 bases. The CDR3 region has the DNA TGCAGCGTGGCACAGGGCCCCTCGGGTCCCCTCCACTTT. It specifies CSVAQGPSGPLHF.

V is TRBV12-3 or TRBV12-4 and J is TRBJ2-5; D may be TRBD2 (5 bases). V lost 8 bases and J lost 5, with 9 bases in between. This CDR3 contains 11 residues. Here the CDR3 reads CASRRGETQYF. CDR3 in DNA: TGTGCCAGCCGCCGAGGGGAGACCCAGTACTTC.

CDR3 DNA sequence: TGTGCCAGCTCATCGGGACAGGGAGAGACCCAGTACTTC. Encoded protein: CASSSGQGETQYF. The chain links TRBV18 to TRBJ2-5; 9 nucleotides align to TRBD1. The ends lost 5 bases at V and 4 bases at J; junction bases unmatched: 2. Germline CDR1 is KGHSH and CDR2 is LQKENI. The CDR3 consists of 13 residues.

This clone appeared once. The chain recombines TRBV19 with TRBJ2-1, with TRBD1 identical over 9 bases. The CDR3 is 13 residues long. Germline assignment: CDR1 LNHDA and CDR2 SQIVND (reference sequence). V lost 7 bases to trimming and J lost 3 bases; unmatched junction nucleotides: 1. This CDR3 is CASKDRGYNEQFF. CDR3 DNA: TGTGCCAGTAAGGACAGGGGCTACAATGAGCAGTTCTTC.

This chain connects TRBV6-5 to TRBJ1-4, with D tentatively TRBD1 (6 bases). The V end was cut by 2 bases, the J end by 7 bases, with 17 bases between. The CDR3 totals 16 residues. Germline CDR1 reads MNHEY; CDR2 reads SVGAGI. CDR3 DNA: TGTGCCAGCAGTTACCTCCTTGGGGGCGCGGGTGAAAAACTGTTTTTT. Amino acids: CASSYLLGGAGEKLFF.